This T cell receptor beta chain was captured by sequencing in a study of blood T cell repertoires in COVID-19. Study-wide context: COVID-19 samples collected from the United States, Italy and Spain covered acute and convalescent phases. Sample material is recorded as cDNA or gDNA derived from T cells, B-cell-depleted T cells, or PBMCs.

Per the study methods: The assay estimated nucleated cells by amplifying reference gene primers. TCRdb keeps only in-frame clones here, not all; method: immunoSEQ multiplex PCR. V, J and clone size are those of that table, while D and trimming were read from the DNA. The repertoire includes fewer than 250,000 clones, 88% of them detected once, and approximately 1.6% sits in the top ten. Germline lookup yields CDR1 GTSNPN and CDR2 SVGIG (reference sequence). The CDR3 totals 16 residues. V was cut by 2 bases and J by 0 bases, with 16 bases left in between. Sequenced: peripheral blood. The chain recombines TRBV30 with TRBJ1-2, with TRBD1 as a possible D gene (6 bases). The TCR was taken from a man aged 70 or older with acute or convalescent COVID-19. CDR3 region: CAWSPRGGLANYGYTF. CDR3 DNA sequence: TGTGCCTGGAGTCCTCGGGGGGGCCTAGCTAACTATGGCTACACCTTC.